This section outlines one TCR beta chain sequence together with its context. This sample was taken from a study of lymphopenia after photon versus proton radiotherapy. The assay was immunoSEQ multiplex PCR, and TCRdb's table has in-frame clones only and misses some. The sample includes more than 70,000 clones, about four fifths seen only once; the top ten take 1.2% to 1.5%. The CDR3 totals 13 residues. Germline loops: CDR1 MNHEY, CDR2 SMNVEV (reference sequence). V lost 2 bases and J lost 3, with 7 bases in between. The TCR originated in a man aged 60 to 75 with pancreatic cancer. The source material was peripheral blood, sampled from a patient treated with proton-based radiotherapy. The gene calls are TRBV27 and TRBJ2-5; D remains ambiguous. The CDR3 reads CASSLPGKETQYF. CDR3 nucleotides: TGTGCCAGCAGTTTACCAGGCAAAGAGACCCAGTACTTC.